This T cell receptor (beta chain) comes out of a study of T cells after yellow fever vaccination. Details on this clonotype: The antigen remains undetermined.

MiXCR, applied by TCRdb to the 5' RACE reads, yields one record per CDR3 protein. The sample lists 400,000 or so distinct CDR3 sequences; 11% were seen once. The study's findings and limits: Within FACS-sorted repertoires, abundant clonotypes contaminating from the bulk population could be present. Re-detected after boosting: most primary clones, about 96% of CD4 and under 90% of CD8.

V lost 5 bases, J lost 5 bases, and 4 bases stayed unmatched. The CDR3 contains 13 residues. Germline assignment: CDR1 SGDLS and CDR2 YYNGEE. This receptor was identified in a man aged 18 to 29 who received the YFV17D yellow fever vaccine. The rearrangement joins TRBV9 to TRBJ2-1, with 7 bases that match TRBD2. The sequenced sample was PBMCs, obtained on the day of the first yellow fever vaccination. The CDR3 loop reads CASRKAGNNEQFF. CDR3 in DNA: TGTGCCAGCAGGAAAGCGGGGAACAATGAGCAGTTCTTC. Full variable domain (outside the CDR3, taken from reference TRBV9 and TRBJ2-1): DSGVTQTPKHLITATGQRVTLRCSPRSGDLSVYWYQQSLDQGLQFLIQYYNGEERAKGNILERFSAQQFPDLHSELNLSSLELGDSALYFCASRKAGNNEQFFGPGTRLTVL.